This section outlines one TCR beta chain sequence together with its context. Its antigen is unknown. These data come from a study of shared clonotypes between healthy human individuals. General study results and limits: Even with large depth, rarefaction showed that sorted-subset sequencing was incomplete.

Over several immunoSEQ plates, each subset's genomic DNA was distributed in even portions. Template for every sorted-subset replicate PCR totaled about 0.2 ug DNA, roughly 30,000 T cell genomes. Sequencing used immunoSEQ multiplex PCR; TCRdb keeps in-frame clones, though not all of them. This sample has millions of clones, with 90% to 95% found just once. The naive CD8 population came from CD45RO-negative cells selected for CCR7, without terminally differentiated effector memory CD45RA+ cells. Sequenced sample: naive CD8+ T cells from PBMCs. The source of this sequence is a man in his late teens or twenties in good health. Some clones in this sample may be carry-over from other donors' samples.

As DNA, the CDR3 is TGTGCCAGCAGCTCAGACCTTTTTCAGCCCCAGCATTTT. Its translation: CASSSDLFQPQHF. The V call is TRBV5-5, the J call TRBJ1-5; D gene uncertain. Looked up from germline, CDR1 is SGHKS and CDR2 is YYEKEE (reference sequence). Deletions cut 3 bases from V and 6 bases from J, with 10 bases between. The CDR3 loop spans 13 amino acids. The variable domain in full, completed from reference TRBV5-5 and TRBJ1-5, reads DAGVTQSPTHLIKTRGQQVTLRCSPISGHKSVSWYQQVLGQGPQFIFQYYEKEERGRGNFPDRFSARQFPNYSSELNVNALLLGDSALYLCASSSDLFQPQHFGDGTRLSIL.